A single sample gave rise to the 31 T cell receptor beta chains below, sequenced in a study of control samples from healthy donors and cancer patients. Generated by immunoSEQ multiplex PCR, the TCRdb table keeps only in-frame clones and is missing some. This table has roughly 20,000 clones, less than 90% appearing once. Sequenced: PBMCs. All receptors come from a man aged 55 to 70 with colorectal cancer.

The V call is TRBV7-7, the J call TRBJ2-1, with 9 bases matching TRBD2. Unmatched junction bases numbered 9, after V lost 5 bases and J lost 7 bases. Germline CDR1 SSHAT, CDR2 FNYEAQ (reference sequence). This CDR3 has 15 residues. For the CDR3, the DNA is TGTGCCAGCAGCCTGGGACTAGCCAAAATAAATGAGCAGTTCTTC. Residues: CASSLGLAKINEQFF.

The genes are TRBV6-5 and TRBJ1-6, with TRBD1 as a possible D gene (6 bases). The V end was cut by 5 bases, the J end by 13 bases, with 12 bases between. CDR1 and CDR2 (germline): MNHEY, SVGAGI. The CDR3 sequence is 12 residues long. CDR3 amino acids: CASSRGDRPLHF. CDR3 coding DNA: TGTGCCAGCAGTCGGGGCGACAGGCCCCTCCACTTT.

CDR3 sequence: CASRSEGGKAFF. The CDR3 nucleotides are TGTGCCAGCCGGTCCGAGGGGGGTAAAGCTTTCTTT. The chain uses TRBV27 and TRBJ1-1, with a tentative D call TRBD1 (6 bases). The CDR3 has 12 residues. The germline CDR1 and CDR2 sequences are MNHEY and SMNVEV (reference sequence). Trimming pared 8 bases from V and 9 bases from J, leaving 16 bases between.

V and J are TRBV4-1 and TRBJ2-7; D gene unclear. The CDR3 is 14 amino acids. In germline, CDR1 is MGHRA, CDR2 YSYEKL. The V and J ends lost 4 bases and 5 bases respectively, with 15 bases between them. CDR3 DNA sequence: TGCGCCAGCAGCCCTCTACTAAAGAAAAACGAGCAGTACTTC. Translated, it gives CASSPLLKKNEQYF.

The chain combines TRBV6-6 with TRBJ1-2; maybe TRBD1 (5 bases). The CDR3 is 17 residues long. Between the trimmed V and J ends, which lost 5 bases and 4 bases, there was a span of 23 bases. CDR1 MNHNY and CDR2 SVGAGI come from the germline V gene (reference sequence). The CDR3 sequence: CASSPLEGSTFSYGYTF. In DNA form, the CDR3 reads TGTGCCAGCAGTCCCTTGGAGGGGTCTACATTTAGCTATGGCTACACCTTC.

This sequence joins TRBV5-1 and TRBJ1-6, with D possibly matching TRBD1 (6 bases). The germline V and J ends were trimmed by 0 bases and 7 bases, with 11 bases remaining between them. This CDR3 has 15 residues. The germline gives CDR1 SGHRS, CDR2 YFSETQ. CDR3: CASSLDGGLNSPLHF. DNA for the CDR3: TGCGCCAGCAGCTTGGACGGGGGCTTGAATTCACCCCTCCACTTT.

V usage is TRBV7-9 and J usage is TRBJ1-1, with a tentative D call TRBD1 (6 bases). V was trimmed by 7 bases and J by 1 base, leaving 7 bases between them. The CDR3 has 12 residues. The germline CDR1 and CDR2 sequences are SEHNR and FQNEAQ (reference sequence). The CDR3 DNA reads as TGTGCCAGCATGACAGGGAACACTGAAGCTTTCTTT. Translated, it gives CASMTGNTEAFF.

This chain joins TRBV7-2 and TRBJ2-3, with D possibly matching TRBD2 (5 bases). The CDR3 contains 13 residues. Trimming removed 8 bases from V and 1 base from J, with 10 bases in between. Looked up from germline, CDR1 is SGHTA and CDR2 is FQGNSA. DNA for the CDR3: TGTGCCAGCTCCCGGGGAGGCACAGATACGCAGTATTTT. Translating gives CASSRGGTDTQYF.

The gene calls are TRBV7-9 and TRBJ1-2; 7 bases are a match to TRBD1. The CDR3 runs to 14 residues. The germline V gene encodes CDR1 SEHNR and CDR2 FQNEAQ (reference sequence). V lost 6 bases and J lost 8; bases outside the gene matches: 12. CDR3 sequence: CASSTPGDSAGYTF. As DNA, the CDR3 is TGTGCCAGCAGTACCCCCGGGGACAGTGCGGGCTACACCTTC.

This clone was seen only a few times. The V and J genes are TRBV4-1 and TRBJ2-7, with D possibly TRBD2 on 6 matching bases. Germline lookup yields CDR1 MGHRA and CDR2 YSYEKL. V lost 2 bases and J lost 3, with 11 bases in between. The CDR3 totals 14 residues. The CDR3 protein is CASSQPPGDYEQYF. In DNA, the CDR3 is TGCGCCAGCAGCCAACCCCCGGGGGACTACGAGCAGTACTTC.

The rearrangement links TRBV19 to TRBJ1-2; D is unclear. The V end was cut by 3 bases, the J end by 4 bases, with 12 bases between. This CDR3 contains 14 residues. Germline V CDR1 and CDR2: LNHDA, SQIVND (reference sequence). CDR3 sequence: CASSIVDGFYGYTF. The CDR3 DNA reads as TGTGCCAGTAGTATCGTGGACGGGTTCTATGGCTACACCTTC.

The chain carries TRBV11-2 and TRBJ1-2; D call uncertain. The CDR3 contains 14 residues. Germline CDR1 SGHAT, CDR2 FQNNGV. The germline V and J ends were trimmed by 6 bases and 8 bases, with 19 bases remaining between them. DNA for the CDR3: TGTGCCAGCAGACAACCAATAACCGGGAGAGGCTACACCTTC. This encodes CASRQPITGRGYTF.

The rearrangement uses TRBV9 and TRBJ2-7; no reliable D call. The CDR3 covers 16 residues. Trimming stripped 4 bases from V and 3 bases from J, with 20 bases between. Germline V gene sequence: CDR1 SGDLS, CDR2 YYNGEE. The CDR3 coding sequence is TGTGCCAGCAGCTCCCAAGCCGGCTTCCAATACTACGAGCAGTACTTC. This sequence encodes CASSSQAGFQYYEQYF.

The chain joins TRBV3-1 (or the pseudogene TRBV3-2) to TRBJ2-1, with a possible D match to TRBD2 (7 bases). The CDR3 consists of 16 residues. With 4 bases removed from V and 0 bases from J, the gap between germline ends came to 13 bases. In germline, CDR1 is LGHDT, CDR2 YNNKEL (reference sequence). Here the CDR3 DNA reads TGTGCCAGCAGCCTACGGGGGGCGAGCTCCTACAATGAGCAGTTCTTC. Encoded protein: CASSLRGASSYNEQFF.

In this sample, this clone turned up a few times. The chain carries TRBV11-2 and TRBJ2-2, with 10 positions matching TRBD1. Looked up from germline, CDR1 is SGHAT and CDR2 is FQNNGV. This CDR3 spans 17 amino acids. V lost 4 bases to trimming and J lost 4 bases; unmatched junction nucleotides: 9. Written as DNA, the CDR3 is TGTGCCAGCAGCTCAGACAGGGGGCTATATAGCACCGGGGAGCTGTTTTTT. Protein: CASSSDRGLYSTGELFF.

The chain is built from TRBV6-1 and TRBJ2-3; 8 bases are shared with TRBD2. Germline CDR1 MNHNS, CDR2 SASEGT. Losses at the gene ends were 0 bases for V and 4 bases for J; bases not matched to a gene: 6. CDR3 size: 16 residues. CDR3 residues: CASSEAIAGRADTQYF. The CDR3 region has the DNA TGTGCCAGCAGTGAAGCAATAGCGGGGAGGGCAGATACGCAGTATTTT.

DNA for the CDR3: TGTGCCATCAGTGGGACTGGTTTCTATGGCTACACCTTC. It specifies CAISGTGFYGYTF. The chain recombines TRBV10-3 with TRBJ1-2; no reliable D call. Trimming removed 4 bases at V and 4 bases at J, with 10 bases between. Germline-derived CDR1 and CDR2 are ENHRY and SYGVKD. This CDR3 is built from 13 residues.

The rearrangement links TRBV5-5 to TRBJ2-5; D not resolved. V dropped 1 base and J dropped 2 bases, with 6 bases sitting between them. The germline gives CDR1 SGHKS, CDR2 YYEKEE (reference sequence). The CDR3 is made up of 13 amino acids. CDR3 in amino acids: CASSLLRQETQYF. The CDR3 nucleotides are TGTGCCAGCAGCTTGCTCAGACAAGAGACCCAGTACTTC.

The chain links TRBV5-5 to TRBJ1-3; D gene ambiguous. Trimming removed 4 bases at V and 0 bases at J, with 17 bases between. The CDR3 covers 17 residues. CDR1 and CDR2 (germline): SGHKS, YYEKEE (reference sequence). CDR3 residues: CASSRSPTGSSGNTIYF. Here the CDR3 DNA reads TGTGCCAGCAGCCGTTCACCCACGGGGAGCTCTGGAAACACCATATATTTT.

The gene calls are TRBV30 and TRBJ2-4; 7 nucleotides align to TRBD1. The ends lost 3 bases at V and 4 bases at J; junction bases unmatched: 9. CDR1 GTSNPN and CDR2 SVGIG come from the germline V gene (reference sequence). The CDR3 covers 15 residues. In DNA, the CDR3 is TGTGCCTGGAGGTTCTCTTGGGACAGAAAAAACATTCAGTACTTC. Encoded protein: CAWRFSWDRKNIQYF.

V is TRBV19 and J is TRBJ2-3, with D maybe TRBD1 (6 bases). The CDR3 is made up of 15 amino acids. V lost 6 bases to trimming and J lost 4 bases, with 17 bases between them. Germline assignment: CDR1 LNHDA and CDR2 SQIVND (reference sequence). The CDR3 sequence is CASRRGQGSPDTQYF. The CDR3 nucleotides are TGTGCCAGTAGACGGGGTCAGGGGAGTCCAGATACGCAGTATTTT.

V usage is TRBV19 and J usage is TRBJ1-1, with D unclear. CDR3 length: 13 amino acids. Germline CDR1 reads LNHDA; CDR2 reads SQIVND (reference sequence). The V gene lost 4 bases and the J gene lost 2 bases, with 8 bases spanning the gap. The CDR3 here is CASSNGPNTEAFF. The CDR3 DNA is TGTGCCAGTAGTAACGGGCCAAACACTGAAGCTTTCTTT.

This clone was recorded only once. V gene TRBV6-5 combines with J gene TRBJ1-1; D remains ambiguous. Deletions cut 6 bases from V and 4 bases from J, with 6 bases between. CDR1 MNHEY and CDR2 SVGAGI come from the germline V gene. This CDR3 is built from 11 residues. The CDR3 bases are TGTGCCAGCAGGGTCGGCACTGAAGCTTTCTTT. Translation gives CASRVGTEAFF.

V is TRBV24-1 and J is TRBJ2-5, with D possibly TRBD2 on 5 matching bases. CDR3 size: 15 residues. Trimming cost V 4 bases and J 5 bases, with 16 bases left between them. From germline, CDR1 is KGHDR and CDR2 SFDVKD. The CDR3 spells CATSDPNGDRETQYF. CDR3 nucleotides: TGTGCCACCAGTGACCCAAACGGGGATCGGGAGACCCAGTACTTC.

The V and J genes are TRBV20-1 and TRBJ2-7; a possible D gene is TRBD1 (5 bases). The V gene lost 5 bases and the J gene lost 3 bases, with 8 bases spanning the gap. Germline V gives CDR1 DFQATT, CDR2 SNEGSKA (reference sequence). CDR3 size: 11 residues. CDR3 in DNA: TGCAGTGCTCCTCAGGGCTACGAGCAGTACTTC. Amino acids: CSAPQGYEQYF.

This clone has just a few counts. The gene calls are TRBV6-5 and TRBJ1-4; D is possibly TRBD1 (6 bases). In germline, CDR1 is MNHEY, CDR2 SVGAGI. The CDR3 is 16 amino acids. The V gene lost 4 bases and the J gene lost 7 bases, with 19 bases spanning the gap. In DNA, the CDR3 is TGTGCCAGCAGTTCACCGGGGGGGGCTAGGAGTGAAAAACTGTTTTTT. The encoded protein is CASSSPGGARSEKLFF.

This chain connects TRBV27 to TRBJ1-2; no clear D gene. V was clipped by 7 bases and J by 2 bases, with 14 bases between them. Germline V CDR1 and CDR2: MNHEY, SMNVEV (reference sequence). The CDR3 totals 14 residues. The CDR3 nucleotides read TGTGCCAGCACATCGAGCAGCAGAAACTATGGCTACACCTTC. It encodes CASTSSSRNYGYTF.

The rearrangement links TRBV12-3 or TRBV12-4 to TRBJ1-2, with TRBD1 as a possible D gene (6 bases). V dropped 6 bases and J dropped 8 bases, with 16 bases sitting between them. This CDR3 spans 13 amino acids. Here the CDR3 reads CASSHGTFEGYTF. The CDR3, as DNA: TGTGCCAGCAGCCACGGGACATTCGAGGGCTACACCTTC.

Only a few counts were recorded for this clone. This chain connects TRBV5-4 to TRBJ1-1; no clear D gene. CDR3 length: 15 residues. The V end lost 4 bases, the J end lost 4 bases, and 17 bases lay between the germline ends. CDR1 is SGHNT, CDR2 YYREEE, per germline (reference sequence). For the CDR3, the DNA is TGTGCCAGCAGCCCGGCGTGGGGTTTGAGCACTGAAGCTTTCTTT. The encoded protein is CASSPAWGLSTEAFF.

The rearrangement links TRBV21-1 to TRBJ1-2; the table calls TRBD1, which could not be checked here. TRBV21-1 has pseudogene status. The CDR3 sequence is 14 residues long. CDR3 nucleotide sequence: TGTGCCAGCACCAAATTCAGGGGCGACTATGGCTACACCTTC. This codes for CASTKFRGDYGYTF.

This chain uses TRBV18 with TRBJ1-5, with 8 bases identical to TRBD1. This CDR3 has 14 residues. Germline V gene lookup returns CDR1 KGHSH and CDR2 LQKENI. V gave up 4 bases and J gave up 5 bases; unmatched junction bases: 4. Written as DNA, the CDR3 is TGTGCCAGCTCACTGACAGGGGCGGATCAGCCCCAGCATTTT. It specifies CASSLTGADQPQHF.